The source of this TCR beta chain is a study of T cell changes during pregnancy in multiple sclerosis. Measured with immunoSEQ multiplex PCR; TCRdb has only the in-frame clones, and not every one. The data show tens of thousands of clones, with about 90% seen just once and around 0.9% held by the top ten. The CDR3 has 13 amino acids. CDR1 is MGHRA and CDR2 is YSYEKL in the germline V gene. The ends were cut back, 4 bases at V and 7 bases at J, with 11 bases in the middle. The rearrangement links TRBV4-1 to TRBJ1-5; D unresolved. Sequences were derived from peripheral blood, sampled in the first trimester of pregnancy. This clonotype was obtained from a female donor in good health, enrolled as a control in a pregnancy study. CDR3 loop: CASSLSGNQPQHF. As DNA, the CDR3 is TGCGCCAGCAGCCTTTCGGGGAACCAGCCCCAGCATTTT.